This TCR beta chain was captured in a study of Graves' ophthalmopathy and Graves' hyperthyroidism. Study conclusions and caveats: Most clonotypes expanded in thyroid above 0.001 frequency were present in blood too.

RNA transcripts served as template for amplifying TCR beta CDR3 sequences. Amplification began with first-round RT-PCR using HTBI primers, then second-round multiplex PCR was performed. MiXCR, applied by TCRdb to the multiplex PCR reads, yields one record per CDR3 protein. The profile shows about 500,000 distinct CDR3 sequences, approximately 15% of them singletons. This clonotype was detected many times. The antigen remains unidentified. Isolation of PBMCs was performed using 10 ml of fresh peripheral blood. Sequencing was done on a sample of blood. The sequence was obtained from a woman in her 30s with Graves' ophthalmopathy.

The CDR3 protein is CASSGRREALGEQYF. The CDR3 DNA reads as TGTGCCAGTAGTGGAAGGCGGGAGGCCCTGGGGGAGCAGTACTTC. This chain joins TRBV19 and TRBJ2-7, with 8 bases that match TRBD2. The CDR3 sequence is 15 residues long. The germline gives CDR1 LNHDA, CDR2 SQIVND (reference sequence). The V gene end was trimmed by 5 bases and the J gene end by 7 bases; junction bases not matched to a gene: 13.